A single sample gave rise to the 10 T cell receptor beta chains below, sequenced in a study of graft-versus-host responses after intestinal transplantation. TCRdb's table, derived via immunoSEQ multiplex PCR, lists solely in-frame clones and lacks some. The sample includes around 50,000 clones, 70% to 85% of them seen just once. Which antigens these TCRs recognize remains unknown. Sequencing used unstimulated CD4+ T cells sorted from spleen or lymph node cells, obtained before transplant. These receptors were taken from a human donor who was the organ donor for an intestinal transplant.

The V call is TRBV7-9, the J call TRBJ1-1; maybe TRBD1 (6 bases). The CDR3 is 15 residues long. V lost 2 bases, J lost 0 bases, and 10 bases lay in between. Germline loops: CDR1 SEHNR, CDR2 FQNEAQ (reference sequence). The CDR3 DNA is TGTGCCAGCAGCTTATTGGGGGCCATGAACACTGAAGCTTTCTTT. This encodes CASSLLGAMNTEAFF.

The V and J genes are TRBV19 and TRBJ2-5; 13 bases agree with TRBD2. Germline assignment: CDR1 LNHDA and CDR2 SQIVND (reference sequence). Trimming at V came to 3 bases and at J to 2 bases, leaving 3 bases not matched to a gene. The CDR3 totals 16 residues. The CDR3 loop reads CASSIPTSGGQETQYF. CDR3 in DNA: TGTGCCAGTAGTATTCCGACTAGCGGGGGGCAAGAGACCCAGTACTTC.

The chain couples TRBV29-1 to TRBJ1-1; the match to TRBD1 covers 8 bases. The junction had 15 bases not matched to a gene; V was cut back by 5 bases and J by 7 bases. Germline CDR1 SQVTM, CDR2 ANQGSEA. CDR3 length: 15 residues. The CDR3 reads CSVSSLAGGVGEAFF. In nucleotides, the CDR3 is TGCAGCGTTAGTAGTTTGGCAGGGGGCGTTGGTGAAGCTTTCTTT.

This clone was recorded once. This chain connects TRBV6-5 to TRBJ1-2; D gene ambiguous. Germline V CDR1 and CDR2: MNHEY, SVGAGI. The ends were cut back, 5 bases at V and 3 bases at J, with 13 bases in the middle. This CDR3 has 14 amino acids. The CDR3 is CASSRTERDYGYTF. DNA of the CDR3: TGTGCCAGCAGTCGGACGGAAAGGGACTATGGCTACACCTTC.

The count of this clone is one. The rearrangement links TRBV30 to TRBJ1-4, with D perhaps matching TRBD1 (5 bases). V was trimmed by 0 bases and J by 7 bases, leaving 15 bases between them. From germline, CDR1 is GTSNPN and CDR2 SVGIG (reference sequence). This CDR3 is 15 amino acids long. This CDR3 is CAWSVGGTPSEKLFF. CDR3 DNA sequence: TGTGCCTGGAGTGTAGGAGGGACCCCCAGTGAAAAACTGTTTTTT.

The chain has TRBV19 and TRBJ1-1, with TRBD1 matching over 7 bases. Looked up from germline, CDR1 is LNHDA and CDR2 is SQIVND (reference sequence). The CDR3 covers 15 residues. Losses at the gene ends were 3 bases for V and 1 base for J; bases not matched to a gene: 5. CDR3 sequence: CASSIGGQPNTEAFF. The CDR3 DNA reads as TGTGCCAGTAGTATTGGGGGACAGCCGAACACTGAAGCTTTCTTT. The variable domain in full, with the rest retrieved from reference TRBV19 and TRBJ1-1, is DGGITQSPKYLFRKEGQNVTLSCEQNLNHDAMYWYRQDPGQGLRLIYYSQIVNDFQKGDIAEGYSVSREKKESFPLTVTSAQKNPTAFYLCASSIGGQPNTEAFFGQGTRLTVV.

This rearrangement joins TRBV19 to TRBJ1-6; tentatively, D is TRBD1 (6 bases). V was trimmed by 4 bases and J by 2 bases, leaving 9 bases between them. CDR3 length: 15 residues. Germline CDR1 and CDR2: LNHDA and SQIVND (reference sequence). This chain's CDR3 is CASSTTGTYNSPLHF. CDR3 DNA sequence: TGTGCCAGTAGTACCACAGGGACCTATAATTCACCCCTCCACTTT.

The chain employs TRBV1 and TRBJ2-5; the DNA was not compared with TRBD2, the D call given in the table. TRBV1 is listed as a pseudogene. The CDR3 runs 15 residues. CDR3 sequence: CTSSRGLAGAETQYF. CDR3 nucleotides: TGCACCAGCAGCCGAGGACTAGCGGGAGCCGAGACCCAGTACTTC.

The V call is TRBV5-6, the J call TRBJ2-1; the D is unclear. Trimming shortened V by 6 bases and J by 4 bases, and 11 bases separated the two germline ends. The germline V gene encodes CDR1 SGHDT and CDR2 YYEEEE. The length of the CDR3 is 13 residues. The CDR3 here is CASNGIGYNEQFF. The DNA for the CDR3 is TGTGCCAGCAACGGTATAGGTTACAATGAGCAGTTCTTC. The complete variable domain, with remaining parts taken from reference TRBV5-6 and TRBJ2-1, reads DAGVTQSPTHLIKTRGQQVTLRCSPKSGHDTVSWYQQALGQGPQFIFQYYEEEERQRGNFPDRFSGHQFPNYSSELNVNALLLGDSALYLCASNGIGYNEQFFGPGTRLTVL.

The CDR3 nucleotides read TGTGCCAGCAGTGGACTAGCGGGGGGTAGGAACGAGCAGTACTTC. It is translated as CASSGLAGGRNEQYF. The V and J genes are TRBV2 and TRBJ2-7; 13 bases line up with TRBD2. J was trimmed by 5 bases and V by 4 bases; bases with no gene match: 5. The germline CDR1 and CDR2 sequences are SNHLY and FYNNEI. This CDR3 contains 15 residues.